This T cell receptor beta chain was sequenced during a study of T cell responses to AZD1222 COVID-19 vaccine. Sequencing used immunoSEQ multiplex PCR; TCRdb keeps in-frame clones, though not all of them. The sample includes 100,000 to 140,000 clones, around nine tenths of them seen just once. A word on this clone: Its antigen is unknown.

This CDR3 has 14 residues. Germline V gene data show CDR1 as SGHNT and CDR2 as YYREEE (reference sequence). Trimming took 4 bases from V and 3 from J, leaving 14 bases between them. Regarding the study as a whole: At baseline, seropositivity was found in only six AZD1222 recipients. There were mostly white British donors and more females than males, and clonal diversity was possibly underestimated.

This specimen consisted of peripheral blood, obtained on day 0 of AZD1222 vaccination. This receptor was identified in an adult in good health. The chain combines TRBV5-4 with TRBJ2-7; no definite D call. The DNA of the CDR3 is TGTGCCAGCAGCGGCTCCGGGCTCCGCTACGAGCAGTACTTC. The encoded protein is CASSGSGLRYEQYF.